This T cell receptor (beta chain) came from a study of blood T cell repertoires in COVID-19. Study information: Acute-phase and convalescent COVID-19 samples originated in the United States, Italy and Spain. PBMCs, B-cell-depleted T cells, or T cells provided the cDNA or gDNA that made up the material.

Per the original data handling: Cell counts per sample came from amplifying reference gene primers. Libraries were prepared by immunoSEQ multiplex PCR; TCRdb keeps only in-frame clonotypes and omits some of them. V and J calls and clone size are copied from that table; D and trimming were computed from the DNA. Here the sample spans approximately 270,000 clones, 87% being singletons. The receptor was derived from a man aged 18 to 29 with active or convalescent COVID-19. The sequencing input was peripheral blood.

The CDR3 DNA reads TGTGCCAGCAGCTTAGGACAGGGGTTAGAGACCCAGTACTTC. It is translated as CASSLGQGLETQYF. This rearrangement joins TRBV7-9 to TRBJ2-5; TRBD1 matches at 8 bases. V gave up 1 base and J gave up 4 bases; unmatched junction bases: 2. The CDR3 sequence is 14 residues long. CDR1 and CDR2 from the germline V gene are SEHNR and FQNEAQ (reference sequence).